The rows below give T cell receptor beta chains drawn from one sample of a study of T cells in localized non-small cell lung cancer. Assay: immunoSEQ multiplex PCR; the TCRdb copy retains only in-frame clones and omits some. Of fewer than 100,000 clones listed, around 90% are singletons. This specimen consisted of peripheral blood, obtained before any cancer treatment. Receptors were obtained from a man between 40 and 70 years old with stage I squamous cell lung carcinoma. Each CDR3 is given with its conserved first and last residue. A D gene is named only where the DNA matches it firmly. A clone size is listed for some rows: how often the clone was seen (once, few, many), or a class if it is expanded.

V	J	D	size	CDR3	DNA
TRBV19	TRBJ1-4	.	once	CASSFRWSNEKLFF	TGTGCCAGTAGTTTCAGGTGGAGTAATGAAAAACTGTTTTTT
TRBV5-1	TRBJ2-7	.	.	CASSFFPGSYEQYF	TGCGCCAGCAGCTTTTTCCCAGGGAGCTACGAGCAGTACTTC
TRBV7-2	TRBJ1-2	TRBD1	.	CASSLKGQGVSGYTF	TGTGCCAGCAGCTTAAAGGGACAGGGGGTCTCTGGCTACACCTTC
TRBV7-9	TRBJ1-2	.	.	CASSLDWVSAYMSYTF	TGTGCCAGCAGCTTAGACTGGGTATCCGCTTATATGAGCTACACCTTC
TRBV18	TRBJ1-4	.	few	CASSPDKPLEKLFF	TGTGCCAGCTCACCGGACAAACCTTTGGAAAAACTGTTTTTT
TRBV18	TRBJ1-6	.	.	CASSPGSDSPLHF	TGTGCCAGCTCACCGGGCTCCGATTCACCCCTCCACTTT
TRBV28	TRBJ1-2	.	.	CASSTGPVNTF	TGTGCCAGCAGTACAGGCCCCGTTAACACCTTC
TRBV7-9	TRBJ1-1	.	.	CASILRGGNTEAFF	TGTGCCAGCATCCTTCGGGGCGGAAACACTGAAGCTTTCTTT
TRBV15	TRBJ1-1	.	.	CATSRDPTMNTEAFF	TGTGCCACCAGCAGAGATCCGACAATGAACACTGAAGCTTTCTTT
TRBV5-1	TRBJ2-2	TRBD2	.	CASSPPGLGAGELFF	TGCGCCAGCAGCCCGCCGGGACTAGGGGCCGGGGAGCTGTTTTTT
TRBV28	TRBJ2-7	TRBD1	.	CASSPPQGAQYF	TGTGCCAGCAGTCCTCCACAGGGGGCGCAGTACTTC
TRBV5-4	TRBJ2-7	TRBD1	.	CASSVDRGSYEQYF	TGTGCCAGCAGCGTTGACAGGGGTTCCTACGAGCAGTACTTC
TRBV19	TRBJ2-7	TRBD1	.	CASSIGTGLSYEQYF	TGTGCCAGTAGTATAGGGACAGGCCTCTCCTACGAGCAGTACTTC
TRBV28	TRBJ2-7	TRBD2	.	CAVGSGGTALYEQYF	TGTGCCGTCGGGTCGGGAGGGACGGCTCTCTACGAGCAGTACTTC
TRBV4-1	TRBJ1-5	.	.	CASSQAGRDQPQHF	TGCGCCAGCAGCCAAGCAGGGAGGGATCAGCCCCAGCATTTT
TRBV7-9	TRBJ1-2	.	.	CASSTLSSASTF	TGTGCCAGCAGTACTTTGTCCTCCGCTAGCACCTTC
TRBV7-7	TRBJ2-5	TRBD1	.	CASSSGTGGWETQYF	TGTGCCAGCAGCTCCGGGACAGGGGGCTGGGAGACCCAGTACTTC
TRBV2	TRBJ2-1	.	few	CASSSTSSYNEQFF	TGTGCCAGCAGTAGTACGAGCTCCTACAATGAGCAGTTCTTC
TRBV7-3	TRBJ1-1	.	.	CASSLKYGGTSTEAFF	TGTGCCAGCAGCTTAAAGTACGGGGGGACAAGCACTGAAGCTTTCTTT
TRBV5-1	TRBJ1-2	TRBD1	.	CASSDRGRHGYTF	TGCGCCAGCAGCGACAGGGGCCGCCATGGCTACACCTTC
TRBV4-1	TRBJ1-3	.	.	CASSQGGGELSGNTIYF	TGCGCCAGCAGCCAAGGGGGAGGGGAATTGAGCGGAAACACCATATATTTT
TRBV5-1	TRBJ1-6	TRBD1	.	CASSGDRGNSPLHF	TGCGCCAGCAGCGGGGACAGGGGAAATTCACCCCTCCACTTT
TRBV2	TRBJ2-7	.	.	CASSPNGGGSYEQYF	TGTGCCAGCAGTCCTAATGGTGGGGGGTCCTACGAGCAGTACTTC
TRBV19	TRBJ2-2	.	.	CASGVTGLSNTGELFF	TGTGCCAGTGGCGTGACAGGACTCTCGAACACCGGGGAGCTGTTTTTT
TRBV10-3	TRBJ1-2	.	few	CAISESKDGYTF	TGTGCCATCAGTGAGTCGAAGGATGGCTACACCTTC
TRBV7-9	TRBJ2-2	.	.	CASSLGGGNTGELFF	TGTGCCAGCAGCTTAGGAGGGGGAAACACCGGGGAGCTGTTTTTT
TRBV18	TRBJ1-1	TRBD1	once	CASSPQQPGQGVSGFSEAFF	TGTGCCAGCTCTCCACAACAACCGGGACAGGGGGTTTCCGGCTTCTCTGAAGCTTTCTTT
TRBV7-8	TRBJ2-7	TRBD2	few	CASSLGASGLNEQYF	TGTGCCAGCAGCTTAGGGGCTAGCGGGCTTAACGAGCAGTACTTC
TRBV4-3	TRBJ2-1	TRBD2	.	CASSHPSQLGLAYNEQFF	TGCGCCAGCAGCCACCCTTCGCAGTTGGGACTAGCCTACAATGAGCAGTTCTTC
TRBV29-1	TRBJ1-2	.	.	CSVEDPILNYGYTF	TGCAGCGTTGAAGATCCGATCCTTAACTATGGCTACACCTTC
TRBV7-9	TRBJ1-2	.	few	CASSSENLYGYTF	TGTGCCAGCAGCTCAGAAAACCTCTATGGCTACACCTTC
TRBV7-2	TRBJ1-5	TRBD1	.	CASSSRDSSHQPQHF	TGTGCCAGCAGCTCCCGGGACAGTTCCCATCAGCCCCAGCATTTT
TRBV18	TRBJ2-2	.	few	CASSPLQGMITGELFF	TGTGCCAGCTCACCTCTACAGGGAATGATCACCGGGGAGCTGTTTTTT
TRBV10-3	TRBJ1-2	.	.	CAISVGDSYGYTF	TGTGCCATCAGTGTCGGGGATAGCTATGGCTACACCTTC
TRBV14	TRBJ2-2	.	.	CASSQQGTGELFF	TGTGCCAGCAGCCAACAGGGAACCGGGGAGCTGTTTTTT
TRBV6-5	TRBJ1-1	.	.	CASSPRASMNTEAFF	TGTGCCAGCAGTCCGCGGGCCTCAATGAACACTGAAGCTTTCTTT
TRBV14	TRBJ2-4	TRBD1	.	CASSQEDRFKNIQYF	TGTGCCAGCAGCCAAGAGGACAGGTTCAAAAACATTCAGTACTTC
TRBV5-8	TRBJ1-3	.	.	CASSSGLFSGNTIYF	TGTGCCAGCAGCTCAGGACTGTTCTCTGGAAACACCATATATTTT
TRBV5-1	TRBJ1-1	.	.	CASSLGVGALNTEAFF	TGCGCCAGCAGCTTGGGGGTCGGGGCACTGAACACTGAAGCTTTCTTT
TRBV28	TRBJ1-2	.	.	CASRTPGGQIRGYTF	TGTGCCAGCAGAACCCCCGGAGGACAAATCCGTGGCTACACCTTC
TRBV5-1	TRBJ1-3	.	.	CASSLAGSYLSSGNTIYF	TGCGCCAGCAGCTTGGCAGGGTCGTACTTAAGCTCTGGAAACACCATATATTTT
TRBV30	TRBJ1-5	.	.	CAWSDSNQPQHF	TGTGCCTGGTCGGATAGCAATCAGCCCCAGCATTTT
TRBV18	TRBJ2-7	.	.	CASSPRVAAYEQYF	TGTGCCAGCTCACCAAGGGTGGCAGCCTACGAGCAGTACTTC
TRBV5-6	TRBJ2-1	TRBD1	.	CASSHDRARNEQFF	TGTGCCAGCAGCCATGACAGGGCGCGGAATGAGCAGTTCTTC
TRBV5-8	TRBJ1-3	.	.	CASGNQGRNTIYF	TGTGCCAGCGGGAATCAGGGGAGAAACACCATATATTTT
TRBV14	TRBJ1-4	TRBD1	once	CASSQGDRATNEKLFF	TGTGCCAGCAGCCAAGGGGACAGGGCAACTAATGAAAAACTGTTTTTT
TRBV7-9	TRBJ1-5	.	.	CASSLGHTGGYQPQHF	TGTGCCAGCAGCTTAGGGCACACCGGGGGGTATCAGCCCCAGCATTTT
TRBV25-1	TRBJ1-1	.	.	CASRGGVNTEAFF	TGTGCCAGCAGGGGCGGAGTGAACACTGAAGCTTTCTTT
TRBV5-1	TRBJ1-2	.	.	CASSLDGQGGDGYTF	TGCGCCAGTAGTCTGGACGGGCAGGGAGGGGATGGCTACACCTTC
TRBV5-5	TRBJ1-1	TRBD1	.	CASRQGGYTEAFF	TGTGCCAGCAGACAGGGGGGATACACTGAAGCTTTCTTT
TRBV6-5	TRBJ1-5	TRBD1	.	CASSPTRQGNQPQHF	TGTGCCAGCAGTCCTACCAGACAGGGAAATCAGCCCCAGCATTTT
TRBV5-1	TRBJ1-2	.	.	CASSFSGTSNYGYTF	TGCGCCAGCAGCTTTTCGGGTACCTCAAACTATGGCTACACCTTC